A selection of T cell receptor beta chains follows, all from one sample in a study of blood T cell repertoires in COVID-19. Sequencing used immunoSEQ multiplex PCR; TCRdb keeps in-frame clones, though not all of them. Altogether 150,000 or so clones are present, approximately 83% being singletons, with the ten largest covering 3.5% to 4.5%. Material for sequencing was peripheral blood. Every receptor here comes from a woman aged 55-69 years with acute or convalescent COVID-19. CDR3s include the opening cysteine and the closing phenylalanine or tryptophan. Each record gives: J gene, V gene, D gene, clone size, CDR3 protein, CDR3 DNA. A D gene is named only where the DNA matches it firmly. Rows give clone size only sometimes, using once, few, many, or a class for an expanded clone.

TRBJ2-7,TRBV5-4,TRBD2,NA,CASSPGTSGIYEQYF,TGTGCCAGCAGCCCTGGGACTAGCGGGATCTACGAGCAGTACTTC
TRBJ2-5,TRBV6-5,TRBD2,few,CASSYTASGSQETQYF,TGTGCCAGCAGTTACACGGCTAGCGGGAGCCAAGAGACCCAGTACTTC
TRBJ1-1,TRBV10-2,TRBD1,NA,CASTDRGTEAFF,TGCGCCAGTACGGACAGGGGGACTGAAGCTTTCTTT
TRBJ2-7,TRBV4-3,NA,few,CASSQDLQSGVTRYF,TGCGCCAGCAGCCAAGATTTGCAGTCGGGGGTAACTCGGTACTTC
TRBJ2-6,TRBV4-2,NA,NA,CASSQDNPSSGANVLTF,TGTGCCAGCAGCCAAGACAACCCCAGTTCTGGGGCCAACGTCCTGACTTTC
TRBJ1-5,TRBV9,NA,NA,CASSDRLGGPQHF,TGTGCCAGCTCAGACCGGCTAGGCGGGCCCCAGCATTTT
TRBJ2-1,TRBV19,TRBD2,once,CASSRLAGVVNEQFF,TGTGCCAGTAGCCGACTAGCGGGAGTAGTTAATGAGCAGTTCTTC
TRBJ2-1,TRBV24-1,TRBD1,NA,CATSDPHDRAPHNEQFF,TGTGCCACCAGTGACCCCCACGACAGGGCGCCCCACAATGAGCAGTTCTTC
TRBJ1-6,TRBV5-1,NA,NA,CASKSGVEGVNSPLHF,TGCGCCAGCAAGTCGGGCGTGGAGGGTGTTAATTCACCCCTCCACTTT
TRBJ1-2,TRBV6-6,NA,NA,CASSYPGLGGYTF,TGTGCCAGCAGTTACCCGGGGTTGGGTGGCTACACCTTC
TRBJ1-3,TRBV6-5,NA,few,CASRDSISGNTIYF,TGTGCCAGCAGAGACAGTATTTCTGGAAACACCATATATTTT
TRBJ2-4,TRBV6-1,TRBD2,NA,CASSEEFGGNRNIQYF,TGTGCCAGCAGTGAAGAATTCGGGGGGAATAGGAACATTCAGTACTTC
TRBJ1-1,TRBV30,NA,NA,CAWSVSATEAFF,TGTGCCTGGAGTGTAAGCGCAACTGAAGCTTTCTTT
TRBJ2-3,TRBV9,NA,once,CASSVVGLIRDTQYF,TGTGCCAGCAGCGTAGTAGGACTAATCCGCGATACGCAGTATTTT
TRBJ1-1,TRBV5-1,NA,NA,CASSWVPGVNTEAFF,TGCGCCAGCAGCTGGGTGCCAGGGGTGAACACTGAAGCTTTCTTT
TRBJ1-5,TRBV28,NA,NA,CASRGTPNSNQPQHF,TGTGCCAGCAGGGGGACACCTAATAGCAATCAGCCCCAGCATTTT
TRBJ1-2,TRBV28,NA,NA,CASSRVAGYGYTF,TGTGCCAGCAGTCGGGTGGCGGGCTATGGCTACACCTTC
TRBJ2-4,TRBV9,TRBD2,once,CASGREGGAKNIQYF,TGTGCCAGCGGGCGGGAGGGGGGAGCCAAAAACATTCAGTACTTC
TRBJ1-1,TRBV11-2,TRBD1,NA,CASSMVTGGLLGTEAFF,TGTGCCAGCAGCATGGTAACAGGGGGCCTATTAGGCACTGAAGCTTTCTTT
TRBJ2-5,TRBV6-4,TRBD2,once,CASSPGTSGPEGLETQYF,TGTGCCAGCAGTCCCGGGACTAGCGGGCCTGAGGGGCTAGAGACCCAGTACTTC
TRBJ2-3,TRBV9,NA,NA,CASSVSPSDPTDTQYF,TGTGCCAGCAGCGTAAGCCCTAGCGACCCCACAGATACGCAGTATTTT
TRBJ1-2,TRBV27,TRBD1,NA,CASSFAQGNYGYTF,TGTGCCAGCAGTTTTGCACAGGGGAACTATGGCTACACCTTC
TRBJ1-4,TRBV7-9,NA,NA,CASSSQGAVVNEKLFF,TGTGCCAGCAGCTCCCAAGGGGCCGTGGTTAATGAAAAACTGTTTTTT
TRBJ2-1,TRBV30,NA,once,CAWNKGRLDNEQFF,TGTGCCTGGAATAAAGGGAGGTTAGACAATGAGCAGTTCTTC
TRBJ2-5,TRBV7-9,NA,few,CASSLAVERTQYF,TGTGCCAGCAGCTTAGCGGTGGAGCGGACCCAGTACTTC
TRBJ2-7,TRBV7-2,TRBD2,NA,CASSYSGRGDHEQYF,TGTGCCAGCAGTTATAGCGGGAGGGGCGATCACGAGCAGTACTTC
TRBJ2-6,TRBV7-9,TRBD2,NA,CASSPRLAGGRGANVLTF,TGTGCCAGCAGCCCCCGTCTAGCGGGAGGTCGTGGGGCCAACGTCCTGACTTTC
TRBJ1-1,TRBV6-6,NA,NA,CASSYFDGDKAFF,TGTGCCAGCAGTTACTTCGACGGGGATAAAGCTTTCTTT
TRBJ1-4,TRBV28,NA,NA,CASSVRSTNEKLFF,TGTGCCAGCAGCGTGAGATCAACTAATGAAAAACTGTTTTTT
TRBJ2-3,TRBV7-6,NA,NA,CASSFGSARGTDTQYF,TGTGCCAGCAGCTTTGGTAGCGCCCGTGGAACAGATACGCAGTATTTT
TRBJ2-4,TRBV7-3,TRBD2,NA,CASSSQGGENIQYF,TGTGCCAGCAGCTCCCAGGGAGGGGAAAACATTCAGTACTTC
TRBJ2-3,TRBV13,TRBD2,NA,CASSLPSGSKNTQYF,TGTGCCAGCAGCTTACCTAGCGGGAGTAAAAATACGCAGTATTTT
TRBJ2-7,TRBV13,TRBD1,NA,CASSLGAGGYEQYF,TGTGCCAGCAGCTTAGGTGCAGGGGGCTACGAGCAGTACTTC
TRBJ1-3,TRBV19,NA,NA,CASRRGGDSGNTIYF,TGTGCCAGTAGAAGGGGCGGTGACTCTGGAAACACCATATATTTT
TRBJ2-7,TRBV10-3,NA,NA,CAIGAARSYEQYF,TGTGCCATCGGGGCAGCGAGGAGCTACGAGCAGTACTTC
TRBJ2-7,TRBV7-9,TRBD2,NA,CASSPLAGPYEQYF,TGTGCCAGCAGCCCACTAGCGGGGCCCTACGAGCAGTACTTC
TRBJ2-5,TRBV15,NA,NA,CATSRPFSRAETQYF,TGTGCCACCAGCAGACCCTTTTCCAGGGCAGAGACCCAGTACTTC
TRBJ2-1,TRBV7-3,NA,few,CASSADYDEQFF,TGTGCCAGCAGCGCGGACTATGATGAGCAGTTCTTC
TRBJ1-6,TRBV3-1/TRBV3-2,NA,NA,CASSQQGQLSNSPLHF,TGTGCCAGCAGCCAACAAGGACAGTTGTCGAATTCACCCCTCCACTTT
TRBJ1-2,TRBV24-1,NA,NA,CATSDSRGYTF,TGTGCCACCAGTGATTCGCGAGGCTACACCTTC
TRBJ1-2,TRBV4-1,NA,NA,CASSLGAPSGYGYTF,TGCGCCAGCAGCCTAGGGGCTCCTTCAGGGTATGGCTACACCTTC
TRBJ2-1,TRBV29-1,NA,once,CSVKVETLNNEQFF,TGCAGCGTTAAAGTTGAGACTTTGAACAATGAGCAGTTCTTC
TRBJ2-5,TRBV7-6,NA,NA,CASSLSGQETQYF,TGTGCCAGCAGCTTGAGCGGACAAGAGACCCAGTACTTC